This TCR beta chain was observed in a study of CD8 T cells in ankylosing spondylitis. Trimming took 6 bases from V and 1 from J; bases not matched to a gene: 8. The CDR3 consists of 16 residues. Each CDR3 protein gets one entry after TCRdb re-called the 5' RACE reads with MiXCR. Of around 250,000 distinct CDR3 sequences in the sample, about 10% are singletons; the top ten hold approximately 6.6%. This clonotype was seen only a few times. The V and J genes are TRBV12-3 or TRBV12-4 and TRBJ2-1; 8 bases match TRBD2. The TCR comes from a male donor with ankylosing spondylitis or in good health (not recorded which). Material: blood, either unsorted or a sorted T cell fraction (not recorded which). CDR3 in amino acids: CASSPDTSGSYNEQFF. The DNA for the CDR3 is TGTGCCAGCAGCCCAGACACTAGCGGATCCTACAATGAGCAGTTCTTC.